This is a list of T cell receptor beta chains from one sample in a study of T cell responses to AZD1222 COVID-19 vaccine. Some clones are missing from TCRdb's copy, which holds only in-frame ones; the method was immunoSEQ multiplex PCR. Here the sample spans about 64,000 clones, 75% to 90% being singletons. This specimen was peripheral blood, taken 28 days after the second AZD1222 dose. The receptors were gathered from an adult who received the AZD1222 COVID-19 vaccine. Each CDR3 is given with its conserved first and last residue. Each record gives: D gene, V gene, clone size, J gene, CDR3 protein, CDR3 DNA. The D gene is left open where the match is weak. Clone size is stated in some rows and not others, as once, few, many or a class when expanded.

-	TRBV19	-	TRBJ1-2	CASSIIFRGLTRGYTF	TGTGCCAGTAGTATCATTTTTCGGGGCCTAACAAGAGGCTACACCTTC
-	TRBV9	-	TRBJ1-1	CASSVDQGLRYTEAFF	TGTGCCAGCAGCGTAGATCAGGGGTTAAGGTACACTGAAGCTTTCTTT
TRBD2	TRBV25-1	-	TRBJ2-7	CASSESRGGNYEQYF	TGTGCCAGCAGTGAATCCCGCGGGGGGAACTACGAGCAGTACTTC
-	TRBV27	-	TRBJ1-4	CASSSGGTHGGRLFF	TGTGCCAGCAGTTCCGGCGGGACCCATGGTGGTCGCCTGTTTTTT
TRBD2	TRBV18	-	TRBJ2-2	CASSPQLAGDSSGELFF	TGTGCCAGCTCACCACAGCTAGCGGGGGATTCTTCCGGGGAGCTGTTTTTT
-	TRBV28	-	TRBJ1-3	CASSLQGFGNTIYF	TGTGCCAGCAGTCTCCAGGGGTTTGGAAACACCATATATTTT
TRBD1	TRBV30	-	TRBJ1-1	CAWGKGQMNTEAFF	TGTGCCTGGGGAAAGGGACAGATGAACACTGAAGCTTTCTTT
TRBD1	TRBV7-8	-	TRBJ1-3	CASRKDRGGNTIYF	TGTGCCAGCAGGAAAGACAGGGGCGGAAACACCATATATTTT
-	TRBV6-6	-	TRBJ2-5	CASSSSGGQIGETQYF	TGTGCCAGCAGTTCCTCGGGGGGCCAAATCGGAGAGACCCAGTACTTC
-	TRBV3-1/TRBV3-2	-	TRBJ1-1	CASQGKGNTEAFF	TGTGCCAGCCAGGGTAAGGGTAACACTGAAGCTTTCTTT
-	TRBV6-5	-	TRBJ1-3	CASGEQTSSGNTIYF	TGTGCCAGCGGGGAACAGACATCCTCTGGAAACACCATATATTTT
TRBD1	TRBV10-3	-	TRBJ2-2	CAIADRGRHNTGELFF	TGTGCCATAGCGGACAGGGGCCGACATAACACCGGGGAGCTGTTTTTT
-	TRBV10-3	-	TRBJ2-7	CAISPIGGEQYF	TGTGCCATCAGTCCGATCGGGGGCGAGCAGTACTTC
-	TRBV6-1	-	TRBJ1-2	CASSEESMFYGYTF	TGTGCCAGCAGTGAAGAATCGATGTTCTATGGCTACACCTTC
-	TRBV30	-	TRBJ1-6	CAARTSSSYNSPLHF	TGTGCCGCCCGGACTTCCAGCTCCTATAATTCACCCCTCCACTTT
-	TRBV6-5	-	TRBJ1-2	CASSLSRAYGYTF	TGTGCCAGCAGTTTGTCCAGGGCCTATGGCTACACCTTC
-	TRBV7-9	-	TRBJ1-4	CASSSSNEKLFF	TGTGCCAGCAGCTCCTCGAATGAAAAACTGTTTTTT
-	TRBV27	-	TRBJ2-5	CASSSRRTQETQYF	TGTGCCAGCAGTTCCCGCAGGACCCAAGAGACCCAGTACTTC
TRBD1	TRBV18	-	TRBJ1-4	CASQQGVSEKLFF	TGTGCCAGCCAACAGGGGGTCTCTGAAAAACTGTTTTTT
-	TRBV11-2	-	TRBJ1-1	CASSPTGGRNTEAFF	TGTGCCAGCAGCCCAACTGGGGGCCGGAACACTGAAGCTTTCTTT
TRBD2	TRBV3-1/TRBV3-2	-	TRBJ2-7	CASSLGLAGGYEQYF	TGTGCCAGCAGCCTGGGACTAGCGGGGGGCTACGAGCAGTACTTC
TRBD1	TRBV3-1/TRBV3-2	-	TRBJ1-2	CASSQLTGTDNYGYTF	TGTGCCAGCAGCCAATTAACCGGGACAGACAACTATGGCTACACCTTC
-	TRBV29-1	-	TRBJ1-1	CSVVWFGGNTEAFF	TGCAGCGTTGTTTGGTTTGGGGGGAACACTGAAGCTTTCTTT
TRBD2	TRBV4-1	-	TRBJ2-5	CASSLTGGETQYF	TGCGCCAGCAGCCTAACGGGAGGTGAGACCCAGTACTTC
-	TRBV19	-	TRBJ1-1	CASSPQAVNTEAFF	TGTGCCAGTAGTCCGCAGGCGGTGAACACTGAAGCTTTCTTT
-	TRBV6-5	-	TRBJ1-1	CASTPSYRDTEAFF	TGTGCCAGCACCCCTTCCTACAGGGACACTGAAGCTTTCTTT
TRBD1	TRBV2	-	TRBJ2-7	CASTRDSSYEQYF	TGTGCCAGCACCAGGGACAGCTCCTACGAGCAGTACTTC
TRBD1	TRBV5-1	once	TRBJ2-3	CASSPGTGRSTDTQYF	TGCGCCAGCAGCCCAGGGACAGGGAGGAGCACAGATACGCAGTATTTT
TRBD1	TRBV5-1	-	TRBJ2-7	CASSLGTGQAYEQYF	TGCGCCAGCAGCTTGGGAACGGGACAGGCCTACGAGCAGTACTTC
-	TRBV7-9	-	TRBJ2-7	CASSFLSPIYEQYF	TGTGCCAGCAGCTTCCTCTCCCCCATTTACGAGCAGTACTTC
TRBD2	TRBV6-5	-	TRBJ2-2	CASSPLAGETGELFF	TGTGCCAGCAGCCCACTAGCGGGGGAGACCGGGGAGCTGTTTTTT
TRBD1	TRBV19	-	TRBJ1-5	CASSPPGQNQPQHF	TGTGCCAGTAGTCCGCCGGGACAGAATCAGCCCCAGCATTTT
-	TRBV3-1/TRBV3-2	-	TRBJ1-2	CASSQDLDGYTF	TGTGCCAGCAGCCAAGATTTAGATGGCTACACCTTC
-	TRBV19	-	TRBJ1-6	CASSGPGTLSSYNSPLHF	TGTGCCAGTAGTGGCCCCGGGACATTGAGCTCCTATAATTCACCCCTCCACTTT
-	TRBV6-5	-	TRBJ2-1	CANRDFDNEQFF	TGTGCCAATCGGGATTTCGACAATGAGCAGTTCTTC
-	TRBV5-1	-	TRBJ1-1	CASSSQGVHTEAFF	TGCGCCAGCAGCTCACAGGGAGTTCACACTGAAGCTTTCTTT
-	TRBV6-2/TRBV6-3	-	TRBJ1-6	CASSYAGTLGKPLHF	TGTGCCAGCAGTTACGCCGGGACCCTCGGGAAACCCCTCCACTTT
TRBD1	TRBV2	-	TRBJ1-5	CASTAGGHQPQHF	TGTGCCAGCACCGCAGGGGGCCATCAGCCCCAGCATTTT
-	TRBV28	-	TRBJ1-2	CASSSISTNYGYTF	TGTGCCAGCAGCTCGATCTCAACTAACTATGGCTACACCTTC
TRBD1	TRBV11-2	-	TRBJ1-2	CASSSQWDSRFYGYTF	TGTGCCAGCAGCTCCCAATGGGACAGCCGATTCTATGGCTACACCTTC
-	TRBV2	-	TRBJ1-4	CASSERLFNEKLFF	TGTGCCAGCAGTGAAAGGTTGTTTAATGAAAAACTGTTTTTT
-	TRBV5-1	-	TRBJ2-1	CASSLRNEQFF	TGCGCCAGCAGCTTACGGAATGAGCAGTTCTTC